This T cell receptor (beta chain) was identified during a study of T-cell memory formation after mild COVID-19. As for the study in general: The TCR clusters were mostly specific to one donor.

This clonotype was observed a few times. The target antigen is unknown. Overall study results and limits: Prior to infection, memory already included some responding clones, suggesting cross-reactive memory joined.

Germline V lookup: CDR1 SNHLY, CDR2 FYNNEI. J lost 3 bases, V lost 3 bases, and 3 bases had no gene match. This CDR3 spans 14 amino acids. Using constant-segment primers, 5'RACE produced TCR alpha and TCR beta cDNA libraries carrying sample barcodes and UMIs. One entry per CDR3 protein results from TCRdb running MiXCR on the 5' RACE reads. The repertoire holds 250,000 to 300,000 distinct CDR3 sequences, with about a sixth as singletons. The rearrangement uses TRBV2 and TRBJ2-3; TRBD1 matches at 7 bases. Sequencing input: PBMCs or a T cell subset sorted from them (not recorded which). The sequence derives from a man younger than 35 who had mild COVID-19 (a few samples of this study predate the infection). Cell type and time point are not known. CDR3 nucleotide sequence: TGTGCCAGCAGTGAGGACAGGATTACAGATACGCAGTATTTT. Its translation: CASSEDRITDTQYF.